One and the same sample provided the 20 T cell receptor beta chains below, sequenced in a study of cytomegalovirus exposure and HLA in healthy donors (dated by TCRdb to the late 2010s). The library came from the immunoSEQ multiplex PCR assay. The source is immuneACCESS, and TCRdb retained only in-frame sequences with V and J called. Part of the clones is not carried over; for the studies checked, unresolved V genes explain less than half of this, and the remainder is unexplained. The sample table contains roughly 330,000 clones; only one count was recorded for roughly nine tenths of them. The ten top clones hold roughly 1.1% of the sample. The source material was PBMCs. These TCRs come from a woman under 40 in good health and CMV-seropositive.

The chain employs TRBV9 and TRBJ2-7; no clear D. Trimming removed 0 bases at V and 1 base at J, with 11 bases between. The CDR3 loop spans 15 amino acids. Germline V gene sequence: CDR1 SGDLS, CDR2 YYNGEE. CDR3 coding DNA: TGTGCCAGCAGCGTAGCGAACAGCCCTTCCTACGAGCAGTACTTC. Protein: CASSVANSPSYEQYF.

The V gene is TRBV5-6, the J gene TRBJ1-2, with D possibly matching TRBD1 (6 bases). The CDR3 covers 15 residues. CDR1 is SGHDT and CDR2 is YYEEEE in the germline V gene. V was pared by 6 bases and J by 7 bases, with 22 bases between. CDR3 bases: TGTGCCAGCACGGACTTCGACAGGCCCTTGGGTGGCTACACCTTC. Translating it yields CASTDFDRPLGGYTF. The whole variable domain, filled in from reference TRBV5-6 and TRBJ1-2, reads DAGVTQSPTHLIKTRGQQVTLRCSPKSGHDTVSWYQQALGQGPQFIFQYYEEEERQRGNFPDRFSGHQFPNYSSELNVNALLLGDSALYLCASTDFDRPLGGYTFGSGTRLTVV.

This clone was seen a single time. The chain joins TRBV10-2 to TRBJ1-2; D might be TRBD1 (5 bases). Germline CDR1 reads WSHSY; CDR2 reads SAAADI. The germline V and J ends were trimmed by 10 bases and 2 bases, with 26 bases remaining between them. This CDR3 comprises 17 residues. The CDR3 DNA reads TGCGCCACCTCGAACTGGGAGGGGATGCCTTCCAACTATGGCTACACCTTC. This gives the protein CATSNWEGMPSNYGYTF.

The genes are TRBV7-6 and TRBJ1-1; no firm D call. V lost 5 bases and J 0 bases, leaving 7 bases between the germline ends. The germline V gene encodes CDR1 SGHVS and CDR2 FNYEAQ. CDR3 length: 13 amino acids. The CDR3 loop is CASSPYMNTEAFF. The CDR3 bases are TGTGCCAGCAGCCCGTATATGAACACTGAAGCTTTCTTT.

V is TRBV2 and J is TRBJ2-3; 8 bases are shared with TRBD2. This CDR3 contains 17 residues. J lost 0 bases, V lost 1 base, and 6 bases had no gene match. Germline V gene data show CDR1 as SNHLY and CDR2 as FYNNEI. CDR3 nucleotide sequence: TGTGCCAGCAGTGAAGGGGGACTAGTCGCTAGCACAGATACGCAGTATTTT. This gives the protein CASSEGGLVASTDTQYF.

V is TRBV27 and J is TRBJ2-7; weak D call: TRBD1 (5 bases). From germline, CDR1 is MNHEY and CDR2 SMNVEV (reference sequence). V was cut by 1 base and J by 0 bases, with 7 bases left in between. This CDR3 has 14 amino acids. The CDR3 is CASSLWGNSYEQYF. DNA for the CDR3: TGTGCCAGCAGTTTATGGGGCAACTCCTACGAGCAGTACTTC.

CDR3: CSVVRGPYEQYF. The CDR3 DNA reads as TGCAGCGTTGTAAGGGGACCCTACGAGCAGTACTTC. The chain joins TRBV29-1 to TRBJ2-7; D might be TRBD1 or TRBD2, each matching 5 bases. V was trimmed by 4 bases and J by 2 bases, leaving 9 bases between them. The germline CDR1 and CDR2 sequences are SQVTM and ANQGSEA. The CDR3 totals 12 residues.

The CDR3: CASSQDNAGGHYGYTF. CDR3 bases: TGCGCCAGCAGCCAAGATAACGCAGGGGGGCACTATGGCTACACCTTC. The chain is built from TRBV4-3 and TRBJ1-2; TRBD1 matches 7 bases. The trim removed 0 bases at V and 3 bases at J, leaving 7 bases unmatched. Germline-derived CDR1 and CDR2 are LGHNA and YSLEER. This CDR3 is built from 16 residues.

The chain combines TRBV10-2 with TRBJ1-1, with D possibly matching TRBD1 (5 bases). Germline-derived CDR1 and CDR2 are WSHSY and SAAADI. V was shortened by 8 bases and J by 1 base, with 11 bases between the two germline ends. CDR3 length: 13 amino acids. In DNA, the CDR3 is TGCGCCAGCGATTCAGGGACGAACACTGAAGCTTTCTTT. It specifies CASDSGTNTEAFF.

This clone appeared once. The V and J genes are TRBV19 and TRBJ2-2; D remains unclear. The length of the CDR3 is 12 residues. Germline V CDR1 and CDR2: LNHDA, SQIVND (reference sequence). Trimming took off 1 base at V and 5 bases at J, with 2 bases between the two ends. CDR3 protein: CASSIVTGELFF. The CDR3 nucleotides are TGTGCCAGTAGTATAGTTACCGGGGAGCTGTTTTTT.

The CDR3 sequence is CASSQSGTGYEKLFF. CDR3 DNA: TGCGCCAGCAGCCAATCCGGGACAGGGTATGAAAAACTGTTTTTT. The gene calls are TRBV4-3 and TRBJ1-4; TRBD1 aligns across 9 bases. Germline V gives CDR1 LGHNA, CDR2 YSLEER. V lost 2 bases, J lost 6 bases, and 4 bases stayed unmatched. There are 15 residues in the CDR3.

In its sample, this clone was seen once. The CDR3 DNA reads TGTGCCAGCAGCTTAGAGTGGGGGACAAACCTCTTCTTC. Its translation: CASSLEWGTNLFF. The chain combines TRBV7-2 with TRBJ2-1; TRBD1 is a possible D gene (6 bases). The germline gives CDR1 SGHTA, CDR2 FQGNSA. The CDR3 consists of 13 residues. V lost 1 base and J lost 16, with 17 bases in between.

The J gene is TRBJ2-3, the V gene TRBV9; 9 positions agree with TRBD2. The CDR3 sequence is 15 residues long. Germline-derived CDR1 and CDR2 are SGDLS and YYNGEE. The ends lost 0 bases at V and 4 bases at J; junction bases unmatched: 3. The CDR3 reads CASSVVAGVADTQYF. The CDR3 DNA follows: TGTGCCAGCAGCGTAGTAGCGGGGGTGGCAGATACGCAGTATTTT.

On this clone itself: The sample contains more than one DNA sequence encoding this CDR3. The V and J genes are TRBV6-5 and TRBJ2-1; no firm D call. The CDR3 runs to 15 residues. The germline gives CDR1 MNHEY, CDR2 SVGAGI. V lost 0 bases and J lost 0, with 6 bases in between. In DNA form, the CDR3 reads TGTGCCAGCAGTTACTCCGGCGGCTCCTACAATGAGCAGTTCTTC. It translates to CASSYSGGSYNEQFF.

The V call is TRBV13, the J call TRBJ2-3; 14 nucleotides agree with TRBD2. This CDR3 region has 18 residues. The V gene's germline CDR1 is PRHDT and CDR2 FYEKMQ (reference sequence). The V gene end was trimmed by 4 bases and the J gene end by 0 bases; junction bases not matched to a gene: 6. CDR3 sequence: CASSSGTSGGTSTDTQYF. DNA for the CDR3: TGTGCCAGCAGCTCCGGGACTAGCGGGGGCACTAGCACAGATACGCAGTATTTT.

This chain uses TRBV5-1 with TRBJ2-1; D remains unclear. This CDR3 is 14 amino acids long. V was cut by 1 base and J by 7 bases, with 12 bases left in between. Germline V CDR1 and CDR2: SGHRS, YFSETQ. In nucleotides, the CDR3 is TGCGCCAGCAGCTTGTATGTCAGAATTAATGAGCAGTTCTTC. The encoded protein is CASSLYVRINEQFF.

This clone was detected only a few times. The chain recombines TRBV5-6 with TRBJ1-3; D is perhaps TRBD1 (5 bases). Trimming pared 1 base from V and 0 bases from J, leaving 11 bases between. This CDR3 is built from 16 residues. Germline CDR1 is SGHDT and CDR2 is YYEEEE. CDR3 sequence: CASSLSGTHSGNTIYF. The CDR3, as DNA: TGTGCCAGCAGCTTGTCGGGGACTCACTCTGGAAACACCATATATTTT. Looking up the rest from reference TRBV5-6 and TRBJ1-3 gives the full variable domain: DAGVTQSPTHLIKTRGQQVTLRCSPKSGHDTVSWYQQALGQGPQFIFQYYEEEERQRGNFPDRFSGHQFPNYSSELNVNALLLGDSALYLCASSLSGTHSGNTIYFGEGSWLTVV.

This rearrangement joins TRBV7-2 to TRBJ2-1, with 10 nucleotides matching TRBD2. The J segment lost 5 bases and the V segment lost 5 bases, leaving 12 bases of the junction unmatched. This CDR3 is built from 17 residues. In germline, CDR1 is SGHTA, CDR2 FQGNSA. The DNA for the CDR3 is TGTGCCAGCAGCCCCGCCTTGACTAGCGGGCCCCACAATGAGCAGTTCTTC. It is translated as CASSPALTSGPHNEQFF.

This clone turned up a few times. The same CDR3 also results from other DNA sequences found in this sample. The chain has TRBV11-2 and TRBJ2-5; D might be TRBD2 (6 bases). Germline V gene sequence: CDR1 SGHAT, CDR2 FQNNGV. The V gene lost 1 base and the J gene lost 5 bases, with 8 bases spanning the gap. The CDR3 is made up of 13 amino acids. In DNA, the CDR3 is TGTGCCAGCAGCTTAGGTGGGGGGGAGACCCAGTACTTC. Its translation is CASSLGGGETQYF.

The rearrangement links TRBV6-6 to TRBJ2-3, with a tentative D call TRBD2 (5 bases). Trimming took 8 bases from V and 2 from J, leaving 14 bases between them. The CDR3 covers 14 residues. Germline V CDR1 and CDR2: MNHNY, SVGAGI (reference sequence). CDR3 loop: CASEKSGTTDTQYF. Written as DNA, the CDR3 is TGTGCCAGCGAAAAGAGCGGAACCACAGATACGCAGTATTTT.